This TCR beta chain was identified during a study of T cell changes during pregnancy in multiple sclerosis. TCRdb's table, derived via immunoSEQ multiplex PCR, lists solely in-frame clones and lacks some. The sample lists about 45,000 clones; 91% were seen once. The germline V gene encodes CDR1 LNHNV and CDR2 YYDKDF (reference sequence). This CDR3 has 13 residues. Between the trimmed V and J ends, which lost 4 bases and 5 bases, there was a span of 12 bases. This clone was recorded once. The source material was CD8+ T cells from peripheral blood mononuclear cells, sampled in the second trimester of pregnancy. This receptor was identified in a female donor with multiple sclerosis, enrolled in a pregnancy study. This chain links TRBV15 with TRBJ2-7; D gene uncertain. CDR3 nucleotides: TGTGCCACCAGCATGGGCAGTTGGGACGAGCAGTACTTC. This sequence encodes CATSMGSWDEQYF.